This T cell receptor beta chain was identified in a study of blood T cell repertoires in COVID-19. This clone occurred a few times. The CDR3 extends over 15 amino acids. Deletions cut 0 bases from V and 6 bases from J, with 9 bases between. CDR1 and CDR2 (germline): SGHDN, FVKESK. Profiled with immunoSEQ multiplex PCR; TCRdb holds only in-frame clones, not every one. The repertoire holds 200,000 to 300,000 clones, with 70% to 80% as singletons. The TCR comes from a woman older than 75 with acute or convalescent COVID-19. This sequence joins TRBV14 and TRBJ1-6; D might be TRBD1 (6 bases). Sequenced sample: peripheral blood. The CDR3 bases are TGTGCCAGCAGCCAAGATGGGGGCAGTAATTCACCCCTCCACTTT. This encodes CASSQDGGSNSPLHF. Full variable domain (rest looked up from reference TRBV14 and TRBJ1-6): EAGVTQFPSHSVIEKGQTVTLRCDPISGHDNLYWYRRVMGKEIKFLLHFVKESKQDESGMPNNRFLAERTGGTYSTLKVQPAELEDSGVYFCASSQDGGSNSPLHFGNGTRLTVT.